A single sample gave rise to the 28 T cell receptor beta chains below, sequenced in a study of cytomegalovirus exposure and HLA in healthy donors. In the PCR, 60 Vbeta and 13 Jbeta primers were used. Clones were sequenced by immunoSEQ multiplex PCR, and TCRdb holds only the in-frame ones, with some missing. This sample has around 140,000 clones, with about 79% found just once. What was sequenced was PBMCs. These receptor sequences come from a female donor in good health and CMV-seropositive.

The chain couples TRBV13 to TRBJ2-7; TRBD1 is a possible D gene (6 bases). CDR3 length: 14 residues. The V gene lost 2 bases and the J gene lost 7 bases, with 15 bases spanning the gap. Germline V lookup: CDR1 PRHDT, CDR2 FYEKMQ (reference sequence). The CDR3 bases are TGTGCCAGCAGCTTAAGTGGCAGGGGCTATGAGCAGTACTTC. It yields the protein CASSLSGRGYEQYF.

The chain employs TRBV11-2 and TRBJ2-7; maybe TRBD2 (6 bases). The CDR3 has 18 amino acids. Germline CDR1 SGHAT, CDR2 FQNNGV. V was trimmed by 2 bases and J by 2 bases, leaving 22 bases between them. The CDR3 DNA reads TGTGCCAGCAGCTTACGGTGGAGTGTGAGCGGAGGGACCTACGAGCAGTACTTC. Its protein is CASSLRWSVSGGTYEQYF.

The V gene is TRBV5-1, the J gene TRBJ2-2; no definite D call. V was trimmed by 0 bases and J by 4 bases, leaving 4 bases between them. The CDR3 is 13 amino acids. Germline V gene data show CDR1 as SGHRS and CDR2 as YFSETQ. In nucleotides, the CDR3 is TGCGCCAGCAGCTTGGCCATCACCGGGGAGCTGTTTTTT. Amino acids: CASSLAITGELFF. The complete variable domain, with remaining parts taken from reference TRBV5-1 and TRBJ2-2, reads KAGVTQTPRYLIKTRGQQVTLSCSPISGHRSVSWYQQTPGQGLQFLFEYFSETQRNKGNFPGRFSGRQFSNSRSEMNVSTLELGDSALYLCASSLAITGELFFGEGSRLTVL.

This clone was seen only once. This chain uses TRBV7-7 with TRBJ2-7, with 9 bases identical to TRBD1. Germline-derived CDR1 and CDR2 are SSHAT and FNYEAQ (reference sequence). The CDR3 is made up of 14 amino acids. J lost 6 bases, V lost 5 bases, and 8 bases had no gene match. The CDR3 region has the DNA TGTGCCAGCAGCCCCCTGGGACAGGGTGCCGAGCAGTACTTC. It yields the protein CASSPLGQGAEQYF.

This clone was found once. The chain links TRBV7-2 to TRBJ2-1; TRBD2 aligns across 7 bases. CDR1 is SGHTA, CDR2 FQGNSA, per germline. The trim removed 1 base at V and 8 bases at J, leaving 11 bases unmatched. The CDR3 extends over 16 amino acids. The CDR3 DNA sequence: TGTGCCAGCAGCTTAGGGATCGGACTAGTAGGCCATGAGCAGTTCTTC. Translation gives CASSLGIGLVGHEQFF.

The V and J genes are TRBV11-2 and TRBJ2-6, with 8 bases identical to TRBD1. The CDR3 totals 15 residues. Trimming at V came to 5 bases and at J to 1 base, leaving 1 base not matched to a gene. In germline, CDR1 is SGHAT, CDR2 FQNNGV. The CDR3 DNA reads as TGTGCCAGCAGCCGGACAGGGTCTGGGGCCAACGTCCTGACTTTC. It encodes CASSRTGSGANVLTF.

V gene TRBV7-9 combines with J gene TRBJ1-2; 7 bases line up with TRBD1. Germline loops: CDR1 SEHNR, CDR2 FQNEAQ (reference sequence). The CDR3 covers 14 residues. The trim removed 5 bases at V and 2 bases at J, leaving 5 bases unmatched. Here the CDR3 DNA reads TGTGCCAGCAGCCCAGGACAGGCCAACTATGGCTACACCTTC. Its protein is CASSPGQANYGYTF.

The gene calls are TRBV6-1 and TRBJ1-5; D unclear. In germline, CDR1 is MNHNS, CDR2 SASEGT. The germline V and J ends were trimmed by 7 bases and 0 bases, with 13 bases remaining between them. This CDR3 comprises 15 residues. The CDR3 sequence is CASKIQENSNQPQHF. Written as DNA, the CDR3 is TGTGCCAGCAAGATCCAGGAAAATAGCAATCAGCCCCAGCATTTT.

The chain links TRBV5-6 to TRBJ2-7; 8 bases line up with TRBD1. After removal of 5 bases from V and 1 base from J, the junction contained 8 bases not matched to a gene. Germline V gives CDR1 SGHDT, CDR2 YYEEEE. This CDR3 region has 15 residues. As DNA, the CDR3 is TGTGCCAGCAGTATTCGACAGGGGAGGTCCTACGAGCAGTACTTC. Amino acid sequence: CASSIRQGRSYEQYF. Together with reference TRBV5-6 and TRBJ2-7, the CDR3 gives the full variable domain: DAGVTQSPTHLIKTRGQQVTLRCSPKSGHDTVSWYQQALGQGPQFIFQYYEEEERQRGNFPDRFSGHQFPNYSSELNVNALLLGDSALYLCASSIRQGRSYEQYFGPGTRLTVT.

The CDR3 region is CASVSGSYEQYF. CDR3 DNA sequence: TGTGCCAGCGTTAGCGGCTCCTACGAGCAGTACTTC. This rearrangement joins TRBV6-5 to TRBJ2-7; possibly TRBD2 for D (6 bases). V was pared by 8 bases and J by 0 bases, with 8 bases between. CDR1 and CDR2 (germline): MNHEY, SVGAGI. The CDR3 extends over 12 amino acids.

V usage is TRBV9 and J usage is TRBJ2-5; no firm D call. This CDR3 is built from 13 residues. The germline V gene has CDR1 SGDLS and CDR2 YYNGEE. With 0 bases removed from V and 2 bases from J, the gap between germline ends came to 5 bases. CDR3 in amino acids: CASSVAHQETQYF. For the CDR3, the DNA is TGTGCCAGCAGCGTAGCCCATCAAGAGACCCAGTACTTC. Full variable domain (rest looked up from reference TRBV9 and TRBJ2-5): DSGVTQTPKHLITATGQRVTLRCSPRSGDLSVYWYQQSLDQGLQFLIQYYNGEERAKGNILERFSAQQFPDLHSELNLSSLELGDSALYFCASSVAHQETQYFGPGTRLLVL.

This clone was recorded once. In nucleotides, the CDR3 is TGTGCCAGCAGCCCGGGACAGGGGGCGCTGGGGGCCAACGTCCTGACTTTC. This codes for CASSPGQGALGANVLTF. The genes are TRBV7-3 and TRBJ2-6; the match to TRBD1 covers 12 bases. Germline CDR1 and CDR2: SGHTA and FQGTGA. This CDR3 spans 17 amino acids. Trimming at V came to 5 bases and at J to 4 bases, leaving 6 bases not matched to a gene.

The chain links TRBV5-4 to TRBJ2-3; 10 nucleotides agree with TRBD1. The CDR3 has 14 residues. Per the germline V gene, CDR1 is SGHNT and CDR2 is YYREEE (reference sequence). Germline trimming cut 4 bases from V and 6 bases from J; bases unmatched to any gene: 5. The CDR3 DNA sequence: TGTGCCAGCAGCGCCCGGGACAGGGGCGATACGCAGTATTTT. Protein sequence: CASSARDRGDTQYF. The complete variable domain, with remaining parts taken from reference TRBV5-4 and TRBJ2-3, reads ETGVTQSPTHLIKTRGQQVTLRCSSQSGHNTVSWYQQALGQGPQFIFQYYREEENGRGNFPPRFSGLQFPNYSSELNVNALELDDSALYLCASSARDRGDTQYFGPGTRLTVL.

The DNA for the CDR3 is TGTGCCAGCAGCTATCAGTCAGGGCGGCGGAACACTGAAGCTTTCTTT. It codes for CASSYQSGRRNTEAFF. V and J are TRBV11-2 and TRBJ1-1, with D possibly being TRBD1 (5 bases). CDR3 length equals 16 residues. Trimming left V 4 bases short and J 1 base short, with 16 bases between. In germline, CDR1 is SGHAT, CDR2 FQNNGV.

This sequence joins TRBV2 and TRBJ1-2; D remains unclear. Between the trimmed V and J ends, which lost 1 base and 3 bases, there was a span of 9 bases. Per the germline V gene, CDR1 is SNHLY and CDR2 is FYNNEI. The CDR3 covers 14 residues. The CDR3 DNA follows: TGTGCCAGCAGTGAAGACCCCCCGGACTATGGCTACACCTTC. It translates to CASSEDPPDYGYTF.

This clone occurred a few times. J is TRBJ2-2 and V is TRBV2; tentatively, D is TRBD2 (6 bases). V was trimmed by 7 bases and J by 6 bases, leaving 15 bases between them. The CDR3 covers 14 residues. Germline CDR1 is SNHLY and CDR2 is FYNNEI. CDR3 coding DNA: TGTGCCAGCACGTTAGGGACTTCAGCCGGGGAGCTGTTTTTT. Translating gives CASTLGTSAGELFF.

The chain uses TRBV18 and TRBJ1-1; D is uncertain. CDR1 and CDR2 (germline): KGHSH, LQKENI. Trimming removed 6 bases from V and 0 bases from J, with 8 bases in between. This CDR3 is 13 amino acids long. For the CDR3, the DNA is TGTGCCAGCTCGAATCGGGTGAACACTGAAGCTTTCTTT. Its translation is CASSNRVNTEAFF.

V and J are TRBV29-1 and TRBJ2-3; tentative D call: TRBD2 (5 bases). This CDR3 comprises 13 residues. Trimming removed 6 bases at V and 4 bases at J, with 14 bases between. Germline V lookup: CDR1 SQVTM, CDR2 ANQGSEA. CDR3 loop: CSVEIDYSDTQYF. The CDR3, as DNA: TGCAGCGTGGAAATCGACTATTCAGATACGCAGTATTTT.

The chain links TRBV25-1 to TRBJ1-1; no definite D call. The V end was cut by 4 bases, the J end by 10 bases, with 13 bases between. Germline-derived CDR1 and CDR2 are MGHDK and SYGVNS. CDR3 length: 12 amino acids. The CDR3 DNA is TGTGCCAGCAGTGCCAACCGCAACAGAGCTTTCTTT. It is translated as CASSANRNRAFF. Full variable domain (remainder filled in from reference TRBV25-1 and TRBJ1-1): EADIYQTPRYLVIGTGKKITLECSQTMGHDKMYWYQQDPGMELHLIHYSYGVNSTEKGDLSSESTVSRIRTEHFPLTLESARPSHTSQYLCASSANRNRAFFGQGTRLTVV.

The V and J genes are TRBV2 and TRBJ1-6; D may be TRBD1 (6 bases). V gave up 6 bases and J gave up 7 bases, with 13 bases separating them. Germline V gene data show CDR1 as SNHLY and CDR2 as FYNNEI. CDR3 size: 14 residues. The CDR3 reads CASRPDSVNSPLHF. The CDR3 region has the DNA TGTGCCAGCAGACCGGACAGTGTGAATTCACCCCTCCACTTT.

V gene TRBV28 combines with J gene TRBJ1-1, with 8 bases lining up with TRBD1. After removal of 6 bases from V and 1 base from J, the junction contained 4 bases not matched to a gene. The CDR3 is made up of 14 amino acids. The V gene's germline CDR1 is MDHEN and CDR2 SYDVKM. The CDR3 sequence: CASRNRGGNTEAFF. The DNA of the CDR3 is TGTGCCAGCAGGAACAGGGGGGGGAACACTGAAGCTTTCTTT.

This clone was observed once. This chain joins TRBV6-1 and TRBJ1-5; the D is unclear. Germline V lookup: CDR1 MNHNS, CDR2 SASEGT. Trimming cost V 8 bases and J 3 bases, with 11 bases left between them. The CDR3 spans 13 residues. As DNA, the CDR3 is TGTGCCAGCGCTCCGAGGGCCAATCAGCCCCAGCATTTT. Its translation is CASAPRANQPQHF.

This clone came up a few times. The V and J genes are TRBV19 and TRBJ2-7; the match to TRBD2 covers 8 bases. V shed 6 bases, J shed 4 bases, and the junction held 8 bases outside the gene matches. Looked up from germline, CDR1 is LNHDA and CDR2 is SQIVND (reference sequence). This CDR3 region has 14 residues. The CDR3 sequence: CASRTSGSQYEQYF. CDR3 sequence (DNA): TGTGCCAGTAGGACAAGCGGGAGTCAATACGAGCAGTACTTC.

The count of this clone is one. The chain joins TRBV7-6 to TRBJ2-7; 7 bases map to TRBD2. The CDR3 has 15 amino acids. The junction had 5 bases not matched to a gene; V was cut back by 1 base and J by 2 bases. CDR1 SGHVS and CDR2 FNYEAQ come from the germline V gene. This CDR3 is CASSLVSGETYEQYF. The CDR3 DNA reads TGTGCCAGCAGCTTAGTAAGCGGGGAAACCTACGAGCAGTACTTC. The entire variable domain, with the rest obtained from reference TRBV7-6 and TRBJ2-7, is as follows: GAGVSQSPRYKVTKRGQDVALRCDPISGHVSLYWYRQALGQGPEFLTYFNYEAQQDKSGLPNDRFSAERPEGSISTLTIQRTEQRDSAMYRCASSLVSGETYEQYFGPGTRLTVT.

The rearrangement links TRBV9 to TRBJ1-3, with a weak D call TRBD1 (5 bases). The CDR3 totals 14 residues. From germline, CDR1 is SGDLS and CDR2 YYNGEE. Trimming left V 4 bases short and J 1 base short, with 9 bases between. The CDR3 spells CASSPSGSGNTIYF. CDR3 coding DNA: TGTGCCAGCAGCCCATCAGGGTCTGGAAACACCATATATTTT.

In its sample, this clone was seen once. The chain recombines TRBV7-3 with TRBJ1-6; D perhaps matches TRBD1 (6 bases). Trimming left V 6 bases short and J 4 bases short, with 19 bases between. The CDR3 is 17 residues long. The germline V gene encodes CDR1 SGHTA and CDR2 FQGTGA. The CDR3: CASSPGRGGGYNSPLHF. The CDR3 nucleotides read TGTGCCAGCAGTCCAGGCCGGGGAGGGGGGTATAATTCACCCCTCCACTTT.

The rearrangement uses TRBV7-2 and TRBJ1-1; 7 nucleotides match TRBD1. The germline gives CDR1 SGHTA, CDR2 FQGNSA. After removal of 5 bases from V and 2 bases from J, the junction contained 5 bases not matched to a gene. The CDR3 covers 14 residues. CDR3 loop: CASSIGQANTEAFF. As DNA, the CDR3 is TGTGCCAGCAGCATCGGACAGGCCAACACTGAAGCTTTCTTT.

The J gene is TRBJ2-1, the V gene TRBV4-1, with 8 bases fitting TRBD1. CDR3 size: 16 residues. V was pared by 4 bases and J by 5 bases, with 10 bases of the junction left unmatched. Germline V gives CDR1 MGHRA, CDR2 YSYEKL. CDR3 coding DNA: TGCGCCAGCAGCCTTTACCCGGGACAGGCCAACAATGAGCAGTTCTTC. Its translation: CASSLYPGQANNEQFF.